This TCR beta chain is drawn from a study of shared clonotypes between healthy human individuals. For the study at large: In total, the donors were two women and a few men aged 18 to 49.

CD8 cells classed as naive were CD45RO-negative and positively selected for CCR7, excluding terminally differentiated effector memory CD45RA+ cells. On this clone: What it recognizes is unknown.

Some clones are missing from TCRdb's copy, which holds only in-frame ones; the method was immunoSEQ multiplex PCR. This table holds over 750,000 clones, 95% to 97% found once. Whole-study results and caveats: Of the naive CD4 clonotypes, roughly 5% were shared across a few donors.

Trimming cost V 7 bases and J 4 bases, with 17 bases left between them. Germline CDR1 reads SNHLY; CDR2 reads FYNNEI. The CDR3 has 14 residues. This rearrangement joins TRBV2 to TRBJ2-7; D might be TRBD1 (8 bases). Sequencing was performed on naive CD8+ T cells sorted from blood. This TCR was recovered from a man aged 30 to 45 in good health. CDR3 sequence (DNA): TGTGCCAGCACGCACTCACAGGGGGGGTACGAGCAGTACTTC. Protein: CASTHSQGGYEQYF.